This TCR beta chain was sequenced during a study of T cells in Graves' hyperthyroidism and ophthalmopathy. About the study: Upon initial diagnosis and before any treatment, peripheral blood was collected.

Trimming shortened V by 7 bases and J by 1 base, and 11 bases separated the two germline ends. Germline values: CDR1 SGHKS, CDR2 YYEKEE (reference sequence). The CDR3 length is 14 residues. The PBMCs had their origin in less than 13 ml of fresh peripheral blood. The study's findings and limits: Ophthalmopathy could be told apart from stable hyperthyroidism with a 13 V-J model.

Ten or more counts support this clonotype. Antigen unknown. RNA transcripts gave rise to amplified TCR beta CDR3 regions. The HTBI primer set served for first-round RT-PCR of the TCR CDR3. MiXCR was run by TCRdb on the multiplex PCR reads, yielding one entry per CDR3 protein. The sample holds under 300,000 distinct CDR3 sequences, less than 15% seen once. The sequencing sample was made of blood. The origin of this receptor is a woman aged 25-40 years with Graves' hyperthyroidism that later progressed to Graves' ophthalmopathy. V and J are TRBV5-5 and TRBJ1-4; D uncertain. In nucleotides, the CDR3 is TGTGCCAGCGGTGAGGGCCTAACTAATGAAAAACTGTTTTTT. This encodes CASGEGLTNEKLFF.